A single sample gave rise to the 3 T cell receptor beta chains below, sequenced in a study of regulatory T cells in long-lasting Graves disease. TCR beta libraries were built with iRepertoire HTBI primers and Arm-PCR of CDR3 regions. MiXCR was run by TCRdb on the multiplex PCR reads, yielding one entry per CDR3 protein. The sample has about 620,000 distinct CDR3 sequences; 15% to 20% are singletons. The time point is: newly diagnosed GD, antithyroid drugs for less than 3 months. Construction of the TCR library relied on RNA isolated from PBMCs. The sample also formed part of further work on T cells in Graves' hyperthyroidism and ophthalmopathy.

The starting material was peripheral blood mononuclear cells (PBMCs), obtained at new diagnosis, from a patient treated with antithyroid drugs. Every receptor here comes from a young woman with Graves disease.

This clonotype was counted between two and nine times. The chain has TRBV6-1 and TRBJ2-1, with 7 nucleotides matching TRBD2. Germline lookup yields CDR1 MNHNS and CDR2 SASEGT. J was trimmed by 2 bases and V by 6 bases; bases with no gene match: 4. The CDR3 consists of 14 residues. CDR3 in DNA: TGTGCCAGCAGCCGCGGGACTACCTACAATGAGCAGTTCTTC. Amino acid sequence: CASSRGTTYNEQFF.

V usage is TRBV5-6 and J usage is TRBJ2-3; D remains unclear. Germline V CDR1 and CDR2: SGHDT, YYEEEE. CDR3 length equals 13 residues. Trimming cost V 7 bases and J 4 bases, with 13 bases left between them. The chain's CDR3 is CASALRTPDTQYF. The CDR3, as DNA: TGTGCCAGCGCCCTTCGGACCCCAGATACGCAGTATTTT.

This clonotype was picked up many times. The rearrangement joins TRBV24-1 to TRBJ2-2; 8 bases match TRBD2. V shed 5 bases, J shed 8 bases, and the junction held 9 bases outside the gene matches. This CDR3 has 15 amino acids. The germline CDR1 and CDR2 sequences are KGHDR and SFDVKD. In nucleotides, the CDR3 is TGTGCCACCAGTGCGGCCAGCGGGAGACTGGGGGAGCTGTTTTTT. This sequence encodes CATSAASGRLGELFF.